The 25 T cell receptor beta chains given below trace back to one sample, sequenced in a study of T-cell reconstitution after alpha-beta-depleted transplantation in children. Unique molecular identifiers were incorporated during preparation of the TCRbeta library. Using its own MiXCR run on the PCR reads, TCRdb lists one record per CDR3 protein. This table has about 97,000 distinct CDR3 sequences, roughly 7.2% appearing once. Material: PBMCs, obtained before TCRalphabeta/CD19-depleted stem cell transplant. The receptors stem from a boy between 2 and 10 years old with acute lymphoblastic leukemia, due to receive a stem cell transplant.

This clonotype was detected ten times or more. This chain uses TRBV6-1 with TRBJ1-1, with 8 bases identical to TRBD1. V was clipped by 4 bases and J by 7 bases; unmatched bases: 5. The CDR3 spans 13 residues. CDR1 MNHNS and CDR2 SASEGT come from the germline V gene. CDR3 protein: CASSATGVSEAFF. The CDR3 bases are TGTGCCAGCAGTGCGACAGGGGTAAGTGAAGCTTTCTTT.

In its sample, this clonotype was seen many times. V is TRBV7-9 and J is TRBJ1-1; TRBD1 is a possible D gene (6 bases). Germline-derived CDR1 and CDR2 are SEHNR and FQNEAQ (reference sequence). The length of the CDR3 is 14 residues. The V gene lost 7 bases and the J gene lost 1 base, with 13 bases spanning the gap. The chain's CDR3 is CASTLGGANTEAFF. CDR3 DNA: TGTGCCAGCACTCTAGGGGGGGCGAACACTGAAGCTTTCTTT.

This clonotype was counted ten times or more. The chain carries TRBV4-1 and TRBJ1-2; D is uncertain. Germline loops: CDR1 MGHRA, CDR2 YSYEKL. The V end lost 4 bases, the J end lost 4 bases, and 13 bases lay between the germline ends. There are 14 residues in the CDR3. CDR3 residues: CASSPLNSLYGYTF. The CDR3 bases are TGCGCCAGCAGCCCTTTGAACTCCCTCTATGGCTACACCTTC.

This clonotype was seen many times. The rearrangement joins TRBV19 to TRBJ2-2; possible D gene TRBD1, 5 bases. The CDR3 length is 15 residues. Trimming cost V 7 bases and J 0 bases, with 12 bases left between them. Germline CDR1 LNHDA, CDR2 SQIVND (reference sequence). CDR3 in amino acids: CASTPDTSNTGELFF. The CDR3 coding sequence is TGTGCCAGTACCCCGGACACCTCGAACACCGGGGAGCTGTTTTTT.

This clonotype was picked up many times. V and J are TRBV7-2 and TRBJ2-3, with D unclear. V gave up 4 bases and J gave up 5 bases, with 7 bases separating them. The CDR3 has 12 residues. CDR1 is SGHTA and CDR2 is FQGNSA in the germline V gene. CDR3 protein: CASSSYLDTQYF. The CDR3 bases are TGTGCCAGCAGCTCGTACCTAGATACGCAGTATTTT. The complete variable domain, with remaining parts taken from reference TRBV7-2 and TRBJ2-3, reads GAGVSQSPSNKVTEKGKDVELRCDPISGHTALYWYRQSLGQGLEFLIYFQGNSAPDKSGLPSDRFSAERTGGSVSTLTIQRTQQEDSAVYLCASSSYLDTQYFGPGTRLTVL.

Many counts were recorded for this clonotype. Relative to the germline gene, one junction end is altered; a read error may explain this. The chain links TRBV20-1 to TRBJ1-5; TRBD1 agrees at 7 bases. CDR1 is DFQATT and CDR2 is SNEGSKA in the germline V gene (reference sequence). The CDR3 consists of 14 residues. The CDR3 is CSASGRDSVQSQHF. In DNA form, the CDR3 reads TGCAGTGCTAGCGGCCGGGACAGTGTTCAGTCCCAGCATTTT.

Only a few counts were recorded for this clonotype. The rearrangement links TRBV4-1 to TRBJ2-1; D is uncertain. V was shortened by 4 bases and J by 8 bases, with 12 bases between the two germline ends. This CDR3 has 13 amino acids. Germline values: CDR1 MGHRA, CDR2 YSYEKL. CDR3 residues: CASSPVPTDEQFF. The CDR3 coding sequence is TGCGCCAGCAGCCCCGTACCGACCGATGAGCAGTTCTTC.

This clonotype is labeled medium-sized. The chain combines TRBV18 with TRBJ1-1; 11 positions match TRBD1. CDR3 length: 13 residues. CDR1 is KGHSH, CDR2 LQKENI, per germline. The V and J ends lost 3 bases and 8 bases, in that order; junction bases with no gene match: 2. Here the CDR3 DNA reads TGTGCCAGCTCACCGGGACAGGGGGAAGAAGCTTTCTTT. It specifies CASSPGQGEEAFF.

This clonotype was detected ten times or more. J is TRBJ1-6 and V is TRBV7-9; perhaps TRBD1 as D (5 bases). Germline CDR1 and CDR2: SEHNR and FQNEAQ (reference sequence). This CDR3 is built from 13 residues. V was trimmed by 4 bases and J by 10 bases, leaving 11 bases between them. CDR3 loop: CASSSQGQSPLHF. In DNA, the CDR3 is TGTGCCAGCAGCTCGCAGGGCCAATCACCCCTCCACTTT.

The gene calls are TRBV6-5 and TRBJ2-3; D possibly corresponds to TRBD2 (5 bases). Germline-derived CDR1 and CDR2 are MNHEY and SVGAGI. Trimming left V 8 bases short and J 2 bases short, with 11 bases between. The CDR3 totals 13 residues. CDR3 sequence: CASLRGTTDTQYF. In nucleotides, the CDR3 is TGTGCCAGCCTTCGGGGAACCACAGATACGCAGTATTTT.

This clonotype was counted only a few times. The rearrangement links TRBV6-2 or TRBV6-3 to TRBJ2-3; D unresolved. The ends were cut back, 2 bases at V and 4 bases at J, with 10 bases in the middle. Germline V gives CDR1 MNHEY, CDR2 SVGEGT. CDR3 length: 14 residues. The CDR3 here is CASSYGDSSDTQYF. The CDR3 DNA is TGTGCCAGCAGTTACGGTGATAGCTCAGATACGCAGTATTTT.

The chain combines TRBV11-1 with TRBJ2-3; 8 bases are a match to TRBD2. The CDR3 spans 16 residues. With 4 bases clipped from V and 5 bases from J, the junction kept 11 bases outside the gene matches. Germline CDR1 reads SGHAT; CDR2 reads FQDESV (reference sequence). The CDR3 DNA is TGTGCCAGCAGCTCAGCGGGGGCAACACCCGGAGATACGCAGTATTTT. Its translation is CASSSAGATPGDTQYF. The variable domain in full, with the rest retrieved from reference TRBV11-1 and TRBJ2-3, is EAEVAQSPRYKITEKSQAVAFWCDPISGHATLYWYRQILGQGPELLVQFQDESVVDDSQLPKDRFSAERLKGVDSTLKIQPAELGDSAMYLCASSSAGATPGDTQYFGPGTRLTVL.

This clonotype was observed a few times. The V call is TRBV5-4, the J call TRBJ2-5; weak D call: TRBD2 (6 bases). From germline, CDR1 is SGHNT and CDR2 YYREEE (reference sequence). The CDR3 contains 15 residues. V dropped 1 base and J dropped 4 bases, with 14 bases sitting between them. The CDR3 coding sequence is TGTGCCAGCAGCTTGCGGGGAGGCTATAGAGAGACCCAGTACTTC. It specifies CASSLRGGYRETQYF.

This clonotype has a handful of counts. The CDR3 DNA sequence: TGTGCCACCAGCAGAGATGGCACAGGCTATAATGAAAAACTGTTTTTT. Residues: CATSRDGTGYNEKLFF. The J gene is TRBJ1-4, the V gene TRBV15; a possible D gene is TRBD1 (5 bases). CDR3 size: 16 residues. CDR1 is LNHNV and CDR2 is YYDKDF in the germline V gene (reference sequence). The germline V and J ends were trimmed by 0 bases and 4 bases, with 12 bases remaining between them.

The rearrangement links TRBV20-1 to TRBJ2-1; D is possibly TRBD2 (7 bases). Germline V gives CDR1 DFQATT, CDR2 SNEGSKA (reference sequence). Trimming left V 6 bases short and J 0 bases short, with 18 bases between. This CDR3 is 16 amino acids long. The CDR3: CSASRGGAYSYNEQFF. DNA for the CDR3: TGCAGTGCCTCGAGGGGGGGGGCATACTCCTACAATGAGCAGTTCTTC.

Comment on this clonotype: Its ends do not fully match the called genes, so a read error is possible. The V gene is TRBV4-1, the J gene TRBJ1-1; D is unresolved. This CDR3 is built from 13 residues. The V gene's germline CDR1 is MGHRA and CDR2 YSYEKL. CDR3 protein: CASSFGLERRAFF. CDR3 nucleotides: TGTGCCAGCAGCTTCGGACTCGAGAGGCGAGCTTTCTTT.

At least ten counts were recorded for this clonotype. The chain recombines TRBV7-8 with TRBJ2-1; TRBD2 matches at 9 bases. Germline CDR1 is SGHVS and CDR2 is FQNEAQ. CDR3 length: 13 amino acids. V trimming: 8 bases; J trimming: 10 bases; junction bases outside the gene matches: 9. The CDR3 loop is CASAGAGGAEQFF. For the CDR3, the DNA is TGTGCCAGCGCCGGAGCGGGGGGTGCGGAGCAGTTCTTC.

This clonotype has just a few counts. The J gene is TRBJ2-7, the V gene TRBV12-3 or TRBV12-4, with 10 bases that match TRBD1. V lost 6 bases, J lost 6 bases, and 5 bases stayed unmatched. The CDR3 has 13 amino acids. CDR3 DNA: TGTGCCAGCAGCCTCGACAGGGGGCTCGAGCAGTACTTC. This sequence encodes CASSLDRGLEQYF.

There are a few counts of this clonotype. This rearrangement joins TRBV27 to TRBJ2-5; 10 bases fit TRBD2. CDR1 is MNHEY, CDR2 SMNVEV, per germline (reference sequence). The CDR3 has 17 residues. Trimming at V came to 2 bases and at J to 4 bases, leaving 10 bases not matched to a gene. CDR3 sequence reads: CASSLRGERGGTETQYF. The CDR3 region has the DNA TGTGCCAGCAGTTTACGGGGTGAGCGGGGGGGAACAGAGACCCAGTACTTC.

CDR3 loop: CASQPGHGATGELFF. DNA for the CDR3: TGCGCCAGCCAACCGGGACATGGTGCCACCGGGGAGCTGTTTTTT. The chain uses TRBV5-1 and TRBJ2-2, with D possibly being TRBD1 (6 bases). CDR1 SGHRS and CDR2 YFSETQ come from the germline V gene. This CDR3 comprises 15 residues. Trimming removed 7 bases at V and 4 bases at J, with 17 bases between.

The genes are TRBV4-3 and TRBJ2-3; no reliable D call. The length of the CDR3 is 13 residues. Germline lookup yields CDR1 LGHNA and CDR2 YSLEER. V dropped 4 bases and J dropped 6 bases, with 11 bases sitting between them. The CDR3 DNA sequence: TGCGCCAGCAGCCCCCTAGTAGGGGATACGCAGTATTTT. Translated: CASSPLVGDTQYF.

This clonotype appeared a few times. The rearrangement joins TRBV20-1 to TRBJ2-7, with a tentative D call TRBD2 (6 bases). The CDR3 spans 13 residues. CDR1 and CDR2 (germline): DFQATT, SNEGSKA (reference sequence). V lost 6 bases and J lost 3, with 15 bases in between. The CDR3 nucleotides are TGCAGTGCGATGGGGGGATCTGACTACGAGCAGTACTTC. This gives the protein CSAMGGSDYEQYF.

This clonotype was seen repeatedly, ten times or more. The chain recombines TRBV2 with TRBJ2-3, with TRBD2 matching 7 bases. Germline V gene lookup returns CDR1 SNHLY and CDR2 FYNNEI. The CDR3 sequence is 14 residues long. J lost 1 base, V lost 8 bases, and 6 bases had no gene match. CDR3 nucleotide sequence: TGTGCCAGCGGGTTGGCGGGGGGCACAGATACGCAGTATTTT. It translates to CASGLAGGTDTQYF.

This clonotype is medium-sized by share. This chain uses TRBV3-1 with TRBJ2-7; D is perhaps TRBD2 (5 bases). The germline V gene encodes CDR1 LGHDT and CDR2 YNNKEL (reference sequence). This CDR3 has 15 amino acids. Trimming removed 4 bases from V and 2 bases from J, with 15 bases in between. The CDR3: CASSPGKSVTYEQYF. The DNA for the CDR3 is TGTGCCAGCAGCCCCGGGAAAAGCGTTACCTACGAGCAGTACTTC.

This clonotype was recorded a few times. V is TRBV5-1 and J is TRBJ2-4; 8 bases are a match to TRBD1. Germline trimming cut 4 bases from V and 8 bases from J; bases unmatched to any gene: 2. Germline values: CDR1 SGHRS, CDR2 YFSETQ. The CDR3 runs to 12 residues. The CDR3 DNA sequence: TGCGCCAGCAGCCAGGGGGCGGACATTCAGTACTTC. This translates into CASSQGADIQYF. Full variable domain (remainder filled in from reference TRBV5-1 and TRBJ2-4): KAGVTQTPRYLIKTRGQQVTLSCSPISGHRSVSWYQQTPGQGLQFLFEYFSETQRNKGNFPGRFSGRQFSNSRSEMNVSTLELGDSALYLCASSQGADIQYFGAGTRLSVL.